This TCR beta chain was captured in a study of blood T cell repertoires in COVID-19. This CDR3 spans 16 amino acids. V lost 3 bases and J lost 6; bases outside the gene matches: 5. CDR1 is MRHNA and CDR2 is SNTAGT in the germline V gene. Under the authors' procedure: The assay estimated nucleated cells by amplifying reference gene primers. The protocol was immunoSEQ multiplex PCR, while the TCRdb copy is restricted to in-frame clones and leaves out a portion. That table is the source of V, J and clone size, and D and trimming were worked out from the DNA. Altogether over 250,000 clones are present, approximately 90% being singletons, with the ten largest covering 6.3%. Enrolled during active infection, Seattle patients were then followed longitudinally.

The specimen was peripheral blood. The source of this sequence is a woman aged 50 to 60 with COVID-19, enrolled during active disease. V is TRBV6-4 and J is TRBJ2-2; 12 nucleotides align to TRBD2. The CDR3 region has the DNA TGTGCCAGCAGTGAGCTAGCGGGAGGGCTCGCCGGGGAGCTGTTTTTT. Protein: CASSELAGGLAGELFF.